These T cell receptor beta chains were read from a single sample in a study of identical twins. TCRdb re-called the 5' RACE reads through MiXCR, storing one row per CDR3 protein. The table includes about 690,000 distinct CDR3 sequences, 5.5% to 7.5% detected once. The sequencing sample was made of naive T cells sorted from blood. The receptors come from a man in his late teens or twenties in good health. Each CDR3 is given with its conserved first and last residue. The order of the fields is CDR3 length, J gene, clone size, D gene, V gene, CDR3 protein, CDR3 DNA. D genes are given only for firm matches. Clone size is given for some rows only: seen once, a few or many times, or a class if the clone is expanded.

12,TRBJ2-2,many,-,TRBV4-1,CASSQGQGILFF,TGCGCCAGCAGCCAAGGTCAGGGGATCCTGTTTTTT
14,TRBJ2-3,few,TRBD1,TRBV12-3/TRBV12-4,CASSDGTGTDTQYF,TGTGCCAGCAGTGACGGGACAGGGACAGATACGCAGTATTTT
13,TRBJ1-5,few,TRBD1,TRBV30,CAWSDEGAQPQHF,TGTGCCTGGAGTGACGAGGGGGCTCAGCCCCAGCATTTT
14,TRBJ2-1,many,TRBD2,TRBV5-1,CASSPRTSVDEQFF,TGCGCCAGCAGCCCGCGGACTAGCGTCGATGAGCAGTTCTTC
17,TRBJ2-2,many,-,TRBV4-2,CASSQDLTGRPTGELFF,TGTGCCAGCAGCCAAGATTTGACGGGACGGCCGACCGGGGAGCTGTTTTTT
13,TRBJ2-1,many,-,TRBV24-1,CATRPAGFNEQFF,TGTGCCACCAGACCGGCAGGGTTCAATGAGCAGTTCTTC
14,TRBJ2-4,many,-,TRBV20-1,CSALPDSNKNIQYF,TGCAGTGCCCTGCCGGATTCAAACAAAAACATTCAGTACTTC
13,TRBJ2-1,few,-,TRBV10-3,CAISERVGNEQFF,TGTGCCATCAGTGAGAGGGTAGGCAATGAGCAGTTCTTC
14,TRBJ2-1,-,TRBD2,TRBV30,CAWSVRGSNNEQFF,TGTGCCTGGAGTGTACGCGGGAGTAACAATGAGCAGTTCTTC
15,TRBJ2-7,few,TRBD1,TRBV24-1,CATSDGQAFSYEQYF,TGTGCCACCAGTGACGGACAGGCCTTCTCCTACGAGCAGTACTTC
16,TRBJ2-6,-,-,TRBV5-1,CASSPPTGSGANVLTF,TGCGCCAGCAGCCCCCCAACAGGATCTGGGGCCAACGTCCTGACTTTC
13,TRBJ2-7,many,TRBD1,TRBV20-1,CSAETTGGYEQYF,TGCAGTGCAGAAACTACAGGGGGCTACGAGCAGTACTTC
12,TRBJ2-1,many,TRBD2,TRBV20-1,CSAVRGDNEQFF,TGCAGTGCCGTTCGGGGGGACAATGAGCAGTTCTTC
18,TRBJ2-3,-,-,TRBV18,CASSPTGGEGKVGSTQYF,TGTGCCAGCTCACCGACCGGCGGCGAAGGGAAGGTTGGAAGTACGCAGTATTTT
13,TRBJ2-7,-,TRBD1,TRBV11-2,CASNTDRGYEQYF,TGTGCCAGCAACACGGACAGGGGCTACGAGCAGTACTTC
14,TRBJ2-2,few,-,TRBV24-1,CATSDRQFTGELFF,TGTGCCACCAGTGACCGACAGTTCACCGGGGAGCTGTTTTTT
16,TRBJ2-3,-,-,TRBV15,CATSRSGVLVRGTQYF,TGTGCCACCAGCAGATCAGGGGTACTAGTTCGAGGTACGCAGTATTTT